This TCR beta chain was identified in a study of identical twins. TCRdb reprocessed the 5' RACE reads via MiXCR and lists one record per CDR3 protein. The profile shows about 790,000 distinct CDR3 sequences, roughly 18% of them singletons. The sample holds a few counts of this clonotype. Germline assignment: CDR1 MNHEY and CDR2 SVGAGI. With V trimmed by 3 bases and J by 3 bases, 6 bases remained unmatched. The CDR3 length is 15 residues. These data also formed part of another study, on T cells expressing NK-cell markers. Turning to that study: Seven donors tested HCMV-seropositive and one tested seronegative among the eight sequenced. Over 5 donors carried dominant NKG2C+ clonotypes that made up roughly 1.0-7.0% of their CD8+ T cells. Several donors' CD3+CD56-NKG2C+ cells were dominated by the same clonotypes. Expanded clones of NKG2C+ T cells had an unclear HCMV specificity.

This receptor was obtained from a woman between 18 and 29 years old in good health. The J gene is TRBJ2-7, the V gene TRBV6-5; 9 nucleotides align to TRBD2. Input material: PBMCs. The CDR3 DNA sequence: TGTGCCAGCAGTTATGGGGCTAGCGGGGACTACGAGCAGTACTTC. This sequence encodes CASSYGASGDYEQYF.